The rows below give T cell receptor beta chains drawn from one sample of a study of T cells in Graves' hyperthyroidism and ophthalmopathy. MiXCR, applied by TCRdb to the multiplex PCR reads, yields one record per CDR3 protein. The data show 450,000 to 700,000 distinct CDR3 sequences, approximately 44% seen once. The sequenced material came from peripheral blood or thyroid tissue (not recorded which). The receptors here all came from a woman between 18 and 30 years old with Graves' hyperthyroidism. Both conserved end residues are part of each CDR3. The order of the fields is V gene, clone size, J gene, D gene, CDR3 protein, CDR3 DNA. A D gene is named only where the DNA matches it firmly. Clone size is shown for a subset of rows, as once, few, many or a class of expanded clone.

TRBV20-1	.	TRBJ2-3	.	CSARDPGASTDTQYF	TGCAGTGCTAGAGATCCAGGGGCTAGCACAGATACGCAGTATTTT
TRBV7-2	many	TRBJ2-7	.	CASTLGAVSLEQYF	TGTGCCAGCACCCTCGGGGCGGTAAGCCTCGAGCAGTACTTC
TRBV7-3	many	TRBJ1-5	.	CASSRIGCNNQPQHF	TGTGCCAGCTCGAGGATAGGGTGTAACAATCAGCCCCAGCATTTT
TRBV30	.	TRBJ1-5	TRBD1	CAWSPRGGPFNQPQHF	TGTGCCTGGAGTCCCAGGGGGGGTCCCTTCAATCAGCCCCAGCATTTT
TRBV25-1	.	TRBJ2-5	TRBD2	CANLAGEETQYF	TGTGCTAATCTAGCGGGAGAGGAGACCCAGTACTTC
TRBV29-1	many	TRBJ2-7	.	CSVEAAAQQYF	TGCAGCGTTGAAGCGGCAGCGCAGCAGTACTTC
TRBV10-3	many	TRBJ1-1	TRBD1	CAISESGQGVTEAFF	TGTGCCATCAGTGAGTCGGGACAGGGCGTCACTGAAGCTTTCTTT
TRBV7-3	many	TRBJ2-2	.	CASSLSLQDTGELFF	TGTGCCAGCAGCTTATCCTTACAGGACACCGGGGAGCTGTTTTTT
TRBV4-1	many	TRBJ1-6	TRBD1	CASSQDAPILSLGQRSPLHF	TGCGCCAGCAGCCAAGATGCTCCCATCCTCTCGTTGGGACAGCGTTCACCCCTCCACTTT
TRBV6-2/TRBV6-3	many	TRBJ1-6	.	CASSFQGRRSPLHF	TGTGCCAGCAGTTTTCAGGGACGACGTTCACCCCTCCACTTT
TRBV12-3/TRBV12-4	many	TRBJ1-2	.	CAIASDANYGYTF	TGTGCCATTGCAAGCGACGCTAACTATGGCTACACCTTC
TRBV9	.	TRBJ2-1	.	CASSVAHYNEQFF	TGTGCCAGCAGCGTAGCACACTACAATGAGCAGTTCTTC
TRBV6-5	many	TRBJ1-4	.	CASSYLGQNNEKLFF	TGTGCCAGCAGTTACTTAGGGCAGAATAATGAAAAACTGTTTTTT
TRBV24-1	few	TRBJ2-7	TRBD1	CATSDPGTDEQYF	TGTGCCACCAGTGATCCTGGGACAGACGAGCAGTACTTC
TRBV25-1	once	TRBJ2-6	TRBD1	CASRRQGGAGANVLTF	TGTGCCAGCAGACGACAGGGCGGAGCTGGGGCCAACGTCCTGACTTTC
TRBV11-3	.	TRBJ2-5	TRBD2	CASSAFSISGMMQKTQYF	TGTGCCAGCAGCGCTTTCTCCATTAGCGGGATGATGCAAAAGACCCAGTACTTC
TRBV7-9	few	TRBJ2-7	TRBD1	CASSLVSGGTYEQYF	TGTGCCAGCAGCTTAGTGTCAGGGGGCACCTACGAGCAGTACTTC
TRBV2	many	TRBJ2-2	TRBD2	CASSDFGLAGANTGELFF	TGTGCCAGCAGTGATTTTGGGCTAGCGGGAGCGAACACCGGGGAGCTGTTTTTT
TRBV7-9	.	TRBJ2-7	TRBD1	CASNLGLFGRGRGEQYF	TGTGCCAGCAACTTAGGGCTCTTCGGCAGGGGGCGTGGCGAGCAGTACTTC
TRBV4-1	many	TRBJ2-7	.	CASSQLAPVSYEQYF	TGCGCCAGCAGCCAACTAGCGCCCGTTTCCTACGAGCAGTACTTC
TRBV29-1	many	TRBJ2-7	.	CSASAGASYEQYF	TGCAGCGCCTCCGCAGGGGCGTCCTACGAGCAGTACTTC
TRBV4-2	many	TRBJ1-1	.	CASSPVLNTEAFF	TGTGCCAGCAGCCCCGTACTAAACACTGAAGCTTTCTTT
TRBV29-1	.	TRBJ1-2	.	CSVVSMGGDGYTF	TGCAGCGTTGTCTCGATGGGGGGCGATGGCTACACCTTC
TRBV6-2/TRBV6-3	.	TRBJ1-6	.	CASSELAGGEFSPLHF	TGTGCCAGCAGTGAACTAGCGGGAGGGGAATTCTCACCCCTCCACTTT
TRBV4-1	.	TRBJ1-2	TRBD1	CASSQAGTGDDYGYTF	TGCGCCAGCAGCCAAGCAGGGACAGGGGATGACTATGGCTACACCTTC
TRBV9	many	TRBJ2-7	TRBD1	CASSVGTGNYEQYF	TGTGCCAGCAGCGTAGGGACAGGGAACTACGAGCAGTACTTC
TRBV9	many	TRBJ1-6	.	CASSPRRGESPLHF	TGTGCCAGCAGCCCGCGGCGGGGCGAGTCACCCCTCCACTTT
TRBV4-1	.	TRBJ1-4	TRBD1	CASSQGRGTTGGREKLFF	TGCGCCAGCAGCCAAGGTCGCGGGACCACAGGGGGCCGTGAAAAACTGTTTTTT
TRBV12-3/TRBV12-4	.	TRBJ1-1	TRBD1	CASSLTGGEQAFF	TGTGCCAGCAGCCTCACAGGGGGCGAGCAAGCTTTCTTT
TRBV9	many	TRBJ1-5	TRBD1	CASSAGQNNQPQHF	TGTGCCAGCAGCGCGGGACAGAACAATCAGCCCCAGCATTTT
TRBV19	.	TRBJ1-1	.	CARGPDSDTEAFF	TGTGCTAGGGGCCCGGACAGTGACACTGAAGCTTTCTTT
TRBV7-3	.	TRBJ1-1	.	CASSLKRGLNTEAFF	TGTGCCAGCAGCTTAAAAAGAGGATTGAACACTGAAGCTTTCTTT
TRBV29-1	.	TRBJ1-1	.	CSVDGAGTEAFF	TGCAGCGTTGATGGGGCTGGCACTGAAGCTTTCTTT
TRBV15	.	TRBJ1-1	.	CATSSQDWQGTEAFF	TGTGCCACCAGCAGCCAAGATTGGCAGGGTACTGAAGCTTTCTTT
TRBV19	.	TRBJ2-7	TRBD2	CASSGTSGRLAYEQYF	TGTGCCAGTAGTGGGACTAGCGGGAGATTGGCCTACGAGCAGTACTTC
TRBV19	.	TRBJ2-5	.	CASRPQGRETQYF	TGTGCCAGTAGACCCCAGGGTCGAGAGACCCAGTACTTC
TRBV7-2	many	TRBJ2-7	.	CASSFRARTFEQYF	TGTGCCAGCAGCTTCCGGGCCCGAACGTTCGAGCAGTACTTC
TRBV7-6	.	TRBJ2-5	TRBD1	CASSFGQGGAQPQYF	TGTGCCAGCAGCTTCGGACAGGGGGGAGCTCAGCCCCAGTACTTC
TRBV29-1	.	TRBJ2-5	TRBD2	CSLSWDAAGGLQETQYF	TGCAGCTTGTCCTGGGACGCAGCGGGAGGGTTGCAAGAGACCCAGTACTTC
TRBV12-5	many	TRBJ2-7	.	CASGPSPGQTKYEQYF	TGTGCTAGTGGTCCTTCGCCGGGCCAAACAAAGTACGAGCAGTACTTC
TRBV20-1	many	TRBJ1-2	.	CSARSSDPGEHGYTF	TGCAGTGCTAGGTCTTCGGACCCAGGCGAGCATGGCTACACCTTC
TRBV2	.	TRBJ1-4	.	CASSERAPQGVSGKLFF	TGTGCCAGCAGTGAAAGGGCGCCGCAGGGCGTTTCGGGAAAACTGTTTTTT
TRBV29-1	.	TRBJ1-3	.	CSVEDRGF	TGCAGCGTTGAAGATCGGGGTTTT
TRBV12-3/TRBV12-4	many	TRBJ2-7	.	CASSLASGYYEQYF	TGTGCCAGCAGTTTAGCCTCGGGTTACTACGAGCAGTACTTC
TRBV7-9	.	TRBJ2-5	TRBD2	CASGRALVGETQYF	TGTGCCAGCGGGAGGGCCTTGGTGGGAGAGACCCAGTACTTC
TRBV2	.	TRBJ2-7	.	CASILEGYEQYF	TGTGCCAGCATCCTAGAGGGGTACGAGCAGTACTTC
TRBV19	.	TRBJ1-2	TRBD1	CASSATGGSYTF	TGTGCCAGTAGTGCAACAGGGGGAAGCTACACCTTC
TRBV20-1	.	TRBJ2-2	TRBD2	CSARKLGSSGWNEQFF	TGCAGTGCTAGAAAACTGGGGTCTAGCGGGTGGAATGAGCAGTTTTTT
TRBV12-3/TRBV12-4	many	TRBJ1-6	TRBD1	CASSFGQENSPLHF	TGTGCCAGCAGTTTTGGACAGGAGAATTCACCCCTCCACTTT
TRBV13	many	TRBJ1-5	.	CASSFRGDQPQHF	TGTGCCAGCAGCTTCAGGGGCGATCAGCCCCAGCATTTT
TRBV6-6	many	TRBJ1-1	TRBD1	CASSYNPGQGEAFF	TGTGCCAGCAGTTACAATCCCGGACAGGGTGAAGCTTTCTTT
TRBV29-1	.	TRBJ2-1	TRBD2	CSVEGPREGPNEQFF	TGCAGCGTTGAAGGGCCGCGGGAGGGCCCCAATGAGCAGTTCTTC